The rows below give T cell receptor beta chains drawn from one sample of a study of technical replicates of blood from a handful of donors. Method: immunoSEQ multiplex PCR; TCRdb's copy keeps in-frame clones and lacks some. This repertoire shows about 61,000 clones, approximately 97% found once; its top ten account for over 0.15%. The source material was T cells isolated from PBMCs. These receptors were collected from a human donor in good health. CDR3s include the opening cysteine and the closing phenylalanine or tryptophan.

j_gene	v_gene	CDR3aa
TRBJ2-1	TRBV11-3	CASSLDRGRLGQFF
TRBJ2-3	TRBV11-2	CASSLGLAGDYTDTQYF
TRBJ2-7	TRBV25-1	CASTRGGIFYEQYF
TRBJ2-7	TRBV29-1	CSVEDGEGSYEQYF
TRBJ1-1	TRBV18	CASSSERGAEAFF
TRBJ1-4	TRBV5-6	CASSLAGGGENEKLFF
TRBJ1-6	TRBV2	CASSSSGGNRSPLHF
TRBJ1-2	TRBV7-8	CASSLRPKGGQPTNYGYTF
TRBJ2-7	TRBV5-8	CASSFSVAYEQYF
TRBJ1-2	TRBV28	CASGRVYGYTF
TRBJ2-1	TRBV6-5	CASSPPGQGYNEQFF
TRBJ1-2	TRBV5-6	CASSLGQDGYTF
TRBJ2-1	TRBV25-1	CASQGNEQFF
TRBJ2-5	TRBV5-1	CASSLPGNKGLAEETQYF
TRBJ2-7	TRBV7-9	CAIRAGGPRYEQYF
TRBJ1-1	TRBV5-1	CASSLAGTGVLNTEAFF
TRBJ2-4	TRBV27	CASSSGVGNIQYF
TRBJ2-1	TRBV30	CAWSVMGLANNEQFF
TRBJ2-2	TRBV7-3	CASSSSSGGVTGELFF
TRBJ1-5	TRBV29-1	CSVVSGDNQPQHF
TRBJ2-7	TRBV5-6	CASSRRENEQYF
TRBJ2-2	TRBV29-1	CSAGSGTGELFF
TRBJ2-5	TRBV7-9	CASSHRDLQETQYF
TRBJ2-7	TRBV6-1	CASSPQREPTYEQYF
TRBJ1-1	TRBV6-5	CASAGGNTEAFF
TRBJ2-7	TRBV27	CASSFGGRPYEQYF
TRBJ1-2	TRBV20-1	CSARQNYGYTF
TRBJ2-2	TRBV11-2	CASSLPRNTGELFF
TRBJ1-1	TRBV18	CASSPMEGRMNTEAFF
TRBJ1-1	TRBV6-1	CASSELGGRWNTEAFF